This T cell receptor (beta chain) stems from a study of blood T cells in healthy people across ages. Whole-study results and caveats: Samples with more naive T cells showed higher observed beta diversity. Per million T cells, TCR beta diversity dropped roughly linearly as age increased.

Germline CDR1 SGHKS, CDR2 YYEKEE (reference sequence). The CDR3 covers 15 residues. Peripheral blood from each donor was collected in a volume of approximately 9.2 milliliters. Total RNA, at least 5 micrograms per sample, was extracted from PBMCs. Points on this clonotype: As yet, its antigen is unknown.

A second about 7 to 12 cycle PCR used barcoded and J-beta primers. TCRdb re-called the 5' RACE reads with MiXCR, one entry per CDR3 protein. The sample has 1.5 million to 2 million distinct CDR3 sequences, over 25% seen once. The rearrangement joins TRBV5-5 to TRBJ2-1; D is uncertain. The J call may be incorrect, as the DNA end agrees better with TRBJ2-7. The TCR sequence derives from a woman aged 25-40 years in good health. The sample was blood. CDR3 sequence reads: CASSSGPNSYNEQYF. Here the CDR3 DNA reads TGTGCCAGCAGCTCAGGACCTAACTCCTACAATGAGCAGTACTTC.